The 3 T cell receptor beta chains given below trace back to one sample, sequenced in a study of read filtering for tumor transcriptome and immune sequencing. The library was built from about 400 ng RNA with molecular barcoded adaptors for alpha/delta and beta/gamma chains. A single record per CDR3 protein comes from TCRdb applying MiXCR to the reads. The sample has roughly 130,000 distinct CDR3 sequences, 10% to 15% seen once. The sequenced sample consisted of a population of CD138-negative cells sorted from bone marrow. Receptors originate from a donor at least 40 years old with multiple myeloma.

About this clonotype itself: A read error may be the cause here, since a much bigger clone is one base away. The CDR3 sequence is CSARDRVVEQLF. The CDR3 DNA sequence: TGCAGTGCTAGAGATAGAGTGGTTGAGCAGCTCTTC. This chain joins TRBV20-1 and TRBJ2-1; D gene unclear. This CDR3 is built from 12 residues. The V gene's germline CDR1 is DFQATT and CDR2 SNEGSKA (reference sequence).

The chain employs TRBV5-1 and TRBJ1-1; perhaps TRBD1 as D (6 bases). V was trimmed by 1 base and J by 3 bases, leaving 10 bases between them. The CDR3 contains 14 residues. Germline lookup yields CDR1 SGHRS and CDR2 YFSETQ. The chain's CDR3 is CASSLSGEDTEAFF. The DNA of the CDR3 is TGCGCCAGCAGCTTGTCAGGGGAGGACACTGAAGCTTTCTTT.

For this clonotype: A much bigger clone sits one base away, suggesting this may be a read error. The chain carries TRBV27 and TRBJ2-2; D is possibly TRBD2 (6 bases). Germline V gene data show CDR1 as MNHEY and CDR2 as SMNVEV (reference sequence). The length of the CDR3 is 16 residues. The DNA for the CDR3 is TGTGCCAGCTTACGGACGGTCTTACACGGGCCCGGGGGGCTGTTTTTT. Amino acids: CASLRTVLHGPGGLFF.